The 14 T cell receptor beta chains below were found in one sample sequenced in a study of spatial heterogeneity in lung cancer. Time point in this sample: blood at routine non-recurrence follow-up after resection. Unsorted whole RNA of tumor, nontumor lung or frozen PBMC was sequenced. TCRdb analysed the 5' RACE reads with MiXCR anew, one entry per CDR3 protein. The data contain around 110,000 distinct CDR3 sequences, more than 9% of them seen just once; the ten biggest clones take up about 15%. The sequencing here drew on PBMCs, taken at follow-up. These receptors all come from a male donor with early-stage non-small cell lung cancer.

A few counts support this clonotype. The chain's CDR3 is CASSPGGLFTDTQYF. The CDR3, as DNA: TGTGCCAGCAGCCCTGGGGGGCTCTTCACAGATACGCAGTATTTT. The genes are TRBV9 and TRBJ2-3; the D call may be TRBD1 or TRBD2 (6 bases each). Germline CDR1 is SGDLS and CDR2 is YYNGEE. V was clipped by 4 bases and J by 2 bases, with 14 bases between them. The CDR3 is made up of 15 amino acids.

V and J are TRBV28 and TRBJ2-2; TRBD2 agrees at 7 bases. This CDR3 contains 15 residues. CDR1 is MDHEN and CDR2 is SYDVKM in the germline V gene. V lost 5 bases and J lost 0; bases outside the gene matches: 3. CDR3 DNA sequence: TGTGCCAGCAGTCCGGGACTAACGAACACCGGGGAGCTGTTTTTT. Translating gives CASSPGLTNTGELFF.

This chain links TRBV4-1 with TRBJ1-1, with D hard to call. The CDR3 runs 14 residues. The germline CDR1 and CDR2 sequences are MGHRA and YSYEKL. V lost 0 bases to trimming and J lost 11 bases, with 16 bases between them. CDR3 amino acids: CASSQDPTSTDAFF. The CDR3 DNA is TGCGCCAGCAGCCAAGATCCCACTTCGACGGATGCTTTCTTT.

This rearrangement joins TRBV7-2 to TRBJ2-7; D is perhaps TRBD2 (5 bases). This CDR3 has 15 residues. Germline V gene sequence: CDR1 SGHTA, CDR2 FQGNSA. V was cut by 1 base and J by 7 bases, with 17 bases left in between. The CDR3 sequence is CASSLESGPPGEQYF. Here the CDR3 DNA reads TGTGCCAGCAGCTTAGAGTCCGGGCCTCCGGGGGAGCAGTACTTC. The full variable domain, rest sourced from reference TRBV7-2 and TRBJ2-7, is GAGVSQSPSNKVTEKGKDVELRCDPISGHTALYWYRQSLGQGLEFLIYFQGNSAPDKSGLPSDRFSAERTGGSVSTLTIQRTQQEDSAVYLCASSLESGPPGEQYFGPGTRLTVT.

CDR3 DNA sequence: TGTGCCAGCTCACCACCGGGACAGGCCCTAGCTAACTATGGCTACACCTTC. Protein product: CASSPPGQALANYGYTF. This chain connects TRBV18 to TRBJ1-2; TRBD1 agrees at 8 bases. The CDR3 sequence is 17 residues long. Germline V gives CDR1 KGHSH, CDR2 LQKENI. Unmatched junction bases numbered 6, after V lost 0 bases and J lost 0 bases.

The chain has TRBV11-1 and TRBJ2-5; D uncertain. CDR1 is SGHAT, CDR2 FQDESV, per germline (reference sequence). Between the trimmed V and J ends, which lost 3 bases and 5 bases, there was a span of 7 bases. This CDR3 has 12 residues. CDR3 nucleotide sequence: TGTGCCAGCAGCTTTGTGCAGGAGACCCAGTACTTC. Translated: CASSFVQETQYF.

This clonotype came up a few times. The genes are TRBV6-4 and TRBJ1-2; a weak D match, TRBD1 (6 bases). Germline values: CDR1 MRHNA, CDR2 SNTAGT. The CDR3 sequence is 14 residues long. The germline V and J ends were trimmed by 6 bases and 2 bases, with 13 bases remaining between them. Here the CDR3 DNA reads TGTGCCAGCAGCGTCGCAGGGGTAAACTATGGCTACACCTTC. Translating gives CASSVAGVNYGYTF.

This clonotype was seen ten or more times. The V and J genes are TRBV7-2 and TRBJ1-4; possibly TRBD1 for D (5 bases). Germline-derived CDR1 and CDR2 are SGHTA and FQGNSA. V gave up 5 bases and J gave up 3 bases, with 13 bases separating them. The length of the CDR3 is 15 residues. CDR3 loop: CASSLLGGANEKLFF. For the CDR3, the DNA is TGTGCCAGCAGCCTGCTCGGGGGGGCTAATGAAAAACTGTTTTTT.

The rearrangement joins TRBV18 to TRBJ2-1, with a tentative D call TRBD1 (5 bases). Germline-derived CDR1 and CDR2 are KGHSH and LQKENI. The CDR3 is 13 residues long. The ends were cut back, 1 base at V and 5 bases at J, with 6 bases in the middle. The CDR3 is CASSPLGHNEQFF. DNA of the CDR3: TGTGCCAGCTCACCACTGGGGCACAATGAGCAGTTCTTC.

The chain recombines TRBV12-3 or TRBV12-4 with TRBJ2-3, with D perhaps TRBD2 (6 bases). The CDR3 totals 11 residues. Trimming left V 6 bases short and J 10 bases short, with 11 bases between. The CDR3 DNA sequence: TGTGCCAGCAGCTCCGGGACTCCGCAGTATTTT. It yields the protein CASSSGTPQYF.

The rearrangement links TRBV9 to TRBJ1-3; D remains ambiguous. V was cut by 4 bases and J by 7 bases, with 18 bases left in between. CDR1 SGDLS and CDR2 YYNGEE come from the germline V gene. The CDR3 spans 15 residues. CDR3 region: CASSPNNGGGNTIYF. The CDR3 DNA reads as TGTGCCAGCAGCCCCAACAACGGAGGCGGCAACACCATATATTTT.

This clonotype occurred a few times. V and J are TRBV12-3 or TRBV12-4 and TRBJ2-3; tentatively, D is TRBD2 (6 bases). This CDR3 is 17 amino acids long. Deletions cut 5 bases from V and 1 base from J, with 19 bases between. For the CDR3, the DNA is TGTGCCAGCAGTCCGCAAGTCCCGGGGGTCGGCACAGATACGCAGTATTTT. It encodes CASSPQVPGVGTDTQYF.

The CDR3 bases are TGTGCCAGCAGTCCTACCAGATTCGGACGGGGCTACTTC. Amino acids: CASSPTRFGRGYF. The chain links TRBV28 to TRBJ2-5; possibly TRBD1 or TRBD2 for D (5 bases each). Germline V gene lookup returns CDR1 MDHEN and CDR2 SYDVKM. The CDR3 is 13 amino acids. Trimming removed 5 bases at V and 14 bases at J, with 21 bases between.

This clonotype has ten or more counts. The chain has TRBV29-1 and TRBJ2-3; 8 positions match TRBD1. The CDR3 is made up of 13 amino acids. Trimming took 7 bases from V and 6 from J; bases not matched to a gene: 9. Per the germline V gene, CDR1 is SQVTM and CDR2 is ANQGSEA. The CDR3 reads CSGDRTGSDTQYF. The CDR3 bases are TGCAGCGGGGATAGGACAGGGTCCGATACGCAGTATTTT.